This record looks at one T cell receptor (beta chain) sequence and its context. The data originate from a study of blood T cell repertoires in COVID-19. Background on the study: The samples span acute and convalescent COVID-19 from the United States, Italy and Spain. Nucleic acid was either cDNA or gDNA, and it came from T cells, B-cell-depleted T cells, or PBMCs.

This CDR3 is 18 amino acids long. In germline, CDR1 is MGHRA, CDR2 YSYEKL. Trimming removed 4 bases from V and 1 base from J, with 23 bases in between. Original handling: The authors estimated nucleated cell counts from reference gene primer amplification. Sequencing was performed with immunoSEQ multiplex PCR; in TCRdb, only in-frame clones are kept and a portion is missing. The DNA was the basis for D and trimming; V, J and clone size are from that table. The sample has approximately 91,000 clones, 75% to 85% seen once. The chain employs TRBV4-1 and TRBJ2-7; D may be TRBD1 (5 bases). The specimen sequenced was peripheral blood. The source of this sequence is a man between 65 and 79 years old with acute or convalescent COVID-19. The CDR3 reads CASSLRRADRYVSYEQYF. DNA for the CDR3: TGCGCCAGCAGCCTTCGCCGGGCAGACAGATATGTATCCTACGAGCAGTACTTC.